These T cell receptor beta chains were read from a single sample in a study of beta chain features in type 1 diabetes. Generated by immunoSEQ multiplex PCR, the TCRdb table keeps only in-frame clones and is missing some. This table has some 270,000 clones, about 14% appearing once. The sequenced material came from naive CD4+ T cells from blood. These receptors were obtained from a woman aged 40 to 50 in good health. CDR3s leave out the opening cysteine and the closing phenylalanine or tryptophan. Clone sizes are given selectively: once, few, many, or a class where the clone is expanded.

clone_size: .
j_call: TRBJ1-6
v_call: TRBV7-2
cdr3_aa: ASRPVRGFSYNSPLH

clone_size: few
j_call: TRBJ2-1
v_call: TRBV18
cdr3_aa: ASSQRISGGYNEQF

clone_size: few
j_call: TRBJ1-2
v_call: TRBV19
cdr3_aa: ASSISVYGYT

clone_size: .
j_call: TRBJ1-5
v_call: TRBV6-5
cdr3_aa: ASSYSTGLDQPQH

clone_size: .
j_call: TRBJ1-1
v_call: TRBV7-9
cdr3_aa: ASSAGDIKNTEAF

clone_size: few
j_call: TRBJ1-1
v_call: TRBV7-6
cdr3_aa: ASSPHRGLNTEAF

clone_size: .
j_call: TRBJ1-1
v_call: TRBV6-5
cdr3_aa: ASSYSPKRDDTEAF

clone_size: few
j_call: TRBJ1-1
v_call: TRBV5-6
cdr3_aa: ASSLGLTGVLNTEAF

clone_size: .
j_call: TRBJ1-6
v_call: TRBV7-9
cdr3_aa: ASSYRGTNSPLH

clone_size: .
j_call: TRBJ2-3
v_call: TRBV7-2
cdr3_aa: ASSRPLAGATDTQY

clone_size: few
j_call: TRBJ2-5
v_call: TRBV2
cdr3_aa: ASSSRGGRVGETQY

clone_size: few
j_call: TRBJ2-5
v_call: TRBV28
cdr3_aa: ASSLWGTSRSETQY

clone_size: once
j_call: TRBJ2-1
v_call: TRBV4-3
cdr3_aa: ASSQDLAGKYNEQF

clone_size: .
j_call: TRBJ2-5
v_call: TRBV10-1
cdr3_aa: ASSAVIQETQY

clone_size: .
j_call: TRBJ1-6
v_call: TRBV23-1
cdr3_aa: ASSKQGTKGNSPLH

clone_size: few
j_call: TRBJ2-5
v_call: TRBV7-9
cdr3_aa: ASSAGAIAGPQETQY

clone_size: few
j_call: TRBJ1-1
v_call: TRBV5-1
cdr3_aa: ASSFRENTEAF